Listed here is a single TCR beta chain. Its binding antigen is unknown. No qualities accompany the bases; no much larger clone lies one base away. Library construction relied on 5' RACE. Sequenced on an Illumina HiSeq 2500. A second PCR of roughly 7 to 11 cycles was run with a J-beta primer mix and a sample-barcoded 5' primer. Each TCR beta cDNA molecule received a unique molecular identifier from a template-switch 5' adaptor carrying 12 random nucleotides. Each sample yielded at least 2.5 million CDR3-containing paired-end reads. All of the RNA was converted into first-strand cDNA using the Mint cDNA synthesis kit, with a TRBC-specific oligonucleotide serving as the primer. All cDNA was treated with uracil-DNA glycosylase and then went through a first 18-cycle PCR with the universal primers M1SS and BC2_uni_R. The published analysis was carried out like this. Each sample was normalized by randomly selecting 1 million high-quality reads, each carrying a distinct molecular identifier. Reads with shared molecular identifiers were discarded instead of being binned into consensus sequences. MiTCR, run with a Q25 quality threshold and the strictest error-elimination algorithm, handled CDR3 identification, clonotype clustering and error correction. A nonparametric unseen species model with Euler transformation was used to estimate a lower bound on total TCR beta diversity. TCRdb trimmed the raw reads at Q25, called clones with MiXCR and kept productive beta chains. Here each entry gathers all rows of one CDR3 protein and keeps the most common genes and DNA. TCRdb, rather than the study authors, made the V and J calls. This sample holds about 1.1 million distinct CDR3 sequences; less than 45% were observed only once. The ten biggest clones cover 10% to 15% of the sample.

This sample was taken from a study of blood T cells in healthy people across ages (dated by TCRdb to 2014 to 2015). At the level of the whole study: Template switching captured roughly one uniquely barcoded TCR beta cDNA molecule per two T cells in model experiments. The donors were divided into four age groups: young (average around 16 years), middle-aged (about 39), aged (roughly 60) and long-lived (approximately 74). To avoid experimental bias, donors of different ages were randomly spread across the sequencing lanes. Age-related changes in TCR beta repertoire diversity were measured in the study by deep sequencing normalized with unique cDNA molecular identifiers. Two additional independent replicas of 1 million unique cDNA reads from the same blood draw were analyzed for two donors (one aged 18 to 29 and one aged 80 or older). The study at large found these results: As age increased, observed TCR beta diversity per million T cells dropped in a roughly linear way, and a significant reduction was already evident by age 40. A strong correlation was found between observed TCR beta diversity and the percentage of naive T cells measured by flow cytometry. Donor CMV infection status was unknown, potentially confounding age-related changes in expanded clonotypes. Estimates of total diversity based on one million sequenced T cells were considered lower bounds and underestimates. The long-lived group showed more naive CD4+ T cells, fewer expanded clones and increased TCR diversity than the aged group, suggesting age selection. Since profiling was done on bulk unsorted PBMCs, naive and antigen-experienced compartments could not be conclusively compared.

According to the germline V gene (reference sequence), CDR1 reads SEHNR and CDR2 reads FQNEAQ. Including the terminal cysteine and phenylalanine, the CDR3 comprises 14 residues. Just CDR3 DNA is preserved here, 42 bases in frame from base 1. For this chain, trimming is 1 base at the V end and 4 bases at the J end, and the number of junction bases without a gene match is 3. The 39 donors, aged 6 to 90 years, were systemically healthy Caucasian individuals from Russia. Ten milliliters of peripheral blood were drawn from each donor into EDTA-treated Vacutainer tubes. Ficoll-Paque density-gradient centrifugation was used to isolate PBMCs, with at least 7 million per sample. Trizol reagent was used to extract total RNA from PBMCs, with at least 5.5 micrograms per sample. For every donor, flow cytometry on a PBMC aliquot measured the percentage of naive CD45RAhigh/CD27high T cells.

Sequenced input: blood. The V and J genes are TRBV7-9 and TRBJ1-2; TRBD1 aligns with 7 central bases. The clonotype originates from a man in his late teens or twenties in good health. For the CDR3, the sequence is CASSLDRQGYGYTF. The base sequence is TGTGCCAGCAGCTTAGATAGACAGGGCTATGGCTACACCTTC.